Below, 3 T cell receptor beta chains from the same sample are listed, as sequenced in a study of shared clonotypes between healthy human individuals. Clones were read by immunoSEQ multiplex PCR, and TCRdb kept only the in-frame ones, dropping some. This sample carries roughly 520,000 clones, more than 95% of them seen once, and the ten largest clones take 0.055% to 0.075%. The sequenced sample consisted of naive CD4+ T cells sorted from blood. The subset denotes: CD45RA+ positively selected. These TCRs come from a young woman in good health.

The gene calls are TRBV5-1 and TRBJ1-1; 7 bases match TRBD1. Germline trimming cut 7 bases from V and 3 bases from J; bases unmatched to any gene: 12. CDR1 is SGHRS and CDR2 is YFSETQ in the germline V gene. CDR3 length: 15 residues. CDR3 nucleotides: TGCGCCAGCGGAGACCTGACAGGGAAGGACACTGAAGCTTTCTTT. As protein: CASGDLTGKDTEAFF.

The chain is built from TRBV5-1 and TRBJ1-3; TRBD1 might be the D (5 bases). CDR3 length: 13 amino acids. CDR1 and CDR2 (germline): SGHRS, YFSETQ. The V and J ends lost 4 bases and 4 bases respectively, with 9 bases between them. DNA for the CDR3: TGCGCCAGCAGCATCGGGACGGGAAACACCATATATTTT. This translates into CASSIGTGNTIYF.

This clone has just one count. This sequence joins TRBV6-6 and TRBJ1-1, with 8 bases aligning to TRBD1. The J segment lost 1 base and the V segment lost 6 bases, leaving 4 bases of the junction unmatched. The CDR3 runs to 14 residues. The germline gives CDR1 MNHNY, CDR2 SVGAGI (reference sequence). The CDR3 DNA is TGTGCCAGCAGCCGGGACAGGAGGAACACTGAAGCTTTCTTT. It specifies CASSRDRRNTEAFF.